This T cell receptor beta chain was observed in a study of T cells in localized non-small cell lung cancer. The data were produced by immunoSEQ multiplex PCR, yet TCRdb's version contains in-frame clones alone and is incomplete. Of tens of thousands of clones in the sample, more than 75% were seen once. Trimming shortened V by 6 bases and J by 4 bases, and 10 bases separated the two germline ends. The CDR3 is 13 amino acids. Germline values: CDR1 PRHDT, CDR2 FYEKMQ (reference sequence). The chain employs TRBV13 and TRBJ2-4; D ambiguous. The TCR was taken from a woman aged 40-75 years with stage II squamous cell lung carcinoma. Sequences were derived from PBMCs, sampled before any cancer treatment. The CDR3 DNA follows: TGTGCCAGCAGTCGAGGAGCGAAAAACATTCAGTACTTC. Protein: CASSRGAKNIQYF.